The next 32 T cell receptor beta chains were all read from a single sample in a study of T cell clonality in common variable immunodeficiency. General study findings and limits: Common variable immunodeficiency TCR beta sequences reportedly had fewer deletions and N-nucleotide insertions.

The repertoire was sequenced with immunoSEQ multiplex PCR; TCRdb's copy has only in-frame clones and lacks some. Recorded here are around 2,500 clones, with no singletons, and the ten leading clones hold 9.5% to 12%. Their antigen targets remain unknown. Sequences were obtained from peripheral blood mononuclear cells. The receptors were sampled from a human donor with common variable immunodeficiency.

The sample holds a few counts of this clone. The read ends 3 residues early relative to the CDR3; the germline J gene fills the gap. The J gene is TRBJ2-2, the V gene TRBV7-9; TRBD1 agrees at 10 bases. This CDR3 is 15 amino acids long. Germline CDR1 is SEHNR and CDR2 is FQNEAQ (reference sequence). V lost 5 bases and J lost 3; bases outside the gene matches: 3. The part of the CDR3 DNA that was read is TGTGCCAGCAGCGGAGGGACAGGGGACACCGGGGAG. This codes for CASSGGTGDTGE. The whole CDR3 sequence is CASSGGTGDTGELFF. The complete variable domain, with remaining parts taken from reference TRBV7-9 and TRBJ2-2, reads DTGVSQNPRHKITKRGQNVTFRCDPISEHNRLYWYRQTLGQGPEFLTYFQNEAQLEKSRLLSDRFSAERPKGSFSTLEIQRTEQGDSAMYLCASSGGTGDTGELFFGEGSRLTVL.

In its sample, this clone was seen a few times. The read comes to an end 3 residues before the CDR3 does, leaving the germline J gene to fill in the end. This chain connects TRBV7-2 to TRBJ1-2; possibly TRBD1 for D (6 bases). Per germline, CDR1 SGHTA and CDR2 FQGNSA. The V end lost 1 base, the J end lost 0 bases, and 9 bases lay between the germline ends. The CDR3 contains 15 residues. CDR3 sequence: CASSLGPGANYGYTF. The DNA read from the CDR3 is TGTGCCAGCAGCTTAGGTCCAGGGGCTAACTATGGC.

This clone is medium-sized. The CDR3 end is not reached by the read, which stops 3 residues before it; the germline J gene fills it in. The gene calls are TRBV9 and TRBJ2-5; a possible D gene is TRBD2 (6 bases). The CDR3 length is 16 residues. Germline V gene data show CDR1 as SGDLS and CDR2 as YYNGEE. Trimming left V 7 bases short and J 1 base short, with 20 bases between. CDR3 bases read: TGTGCCAGCTCCCAAGGCAGTCGCGGGGCCCAAGAGACC. Translating gives CASSQGSRGAQET. The whole CDR3 sequence is CASSQGSRGAQETQYF. Variable domain in full (rest from reference TRBV9 and TRBJ2-5): DSGVTQTPKHLITATGQRVTLRCSPRSGDLSVYWYQQSLDQGLQFLIQYYNGEERAKGNILERFSAQQFPDLHSELNLSSLELGDSALYFCASSQGSRGAQETQYFGPGTRLLVL.

This clone is deemed medium-sized. Read data end 3 residues before the CDR3 end; the end is taken from the germline J gene. The chain carries TRBV20-1 and TRBJ2-1; D perhaps matches TRBD1 (6 bases). CDR1 and CDR2 from the germline V gene are DFQATT and SNEGSKA (reference sequence). The CDR3 has 14 amino acids. V was cut by 5 bases and J by 0 bases, with 11 bases left in between. The CDR3 bases that were read are TGCAGTGCTCTAAGGGGGAGCTCCTACAATGAG. Translation: CSALRGSSYNE. The whole CDR3 region reads CSALRGSSYNEQFF.

In this sample, this clone is medium-sized. The read ends 3 residues early relative to the CDR3; the germline J gene fills the gap. The chain links TRBV19 to TRBJ1-2; D might be TRBD1 (5 bases). CDR3 length: 13 residues. V lost 4 bases, J lost 7 bases, and 13 bases lay in between. Germline values: CDR1 LNHDA, CDR2 SQIVND (reference sequence). The DNA read from the CDR3 is TGTGCCAGTAGTACCGGTGGGGCTGGTGGC. Translated, it gives CASSTGGAGG. In full, the CDR3 reads CASSTGGAGGYTF.

This clone qualifies as medium-sized (0.01 to 0.1%). Read data end 3 residues before the CDR3 end; the end is taken from the germline J gene. The chain carries TRBV5-1 and TRBJ2-3; the match to TRBD2 covers 9 bases. CDR1 and CDR2 from the germline V gene are SGHRS and YFSETQ. V was pared by 0 bases and J by 1 base, with 3 bases of the junction left unmatched. The CDR3 has 16 residues. The CDR3 DNA, read in part, is TGCGCCAGCAGCTTGGGGGCGGGGGGGGGCACAGATACG. This sequence encodes CASSLGAGGGTDT. The whole CDR3 sequence is CASSLGAGGGTDTQYF.

The sample holds a few counts of this clone. Read sequence stops 3 residues before the CDR3 end, and the germline J gene provides the missing end. The chain recombines TRBV7-9 with TRBJ2-6, with D possibly matching TRBD1 (6 bases). CDR1 is SEHNR and CDR2 is FQNEAQ in the germline V gene (reference sequence). V was pared by 4 bases and J by 4 bases, with 11 bases between. The CDR3 runs 15 residues. The covered CDR3 bases are TGTGCCAGCAGCTACAGGGAATCCGGGGCCAACGTC. Translating gives CASSYRESGANV. The full CDR3 protein is CASSYRESGANVLTF.

Within the sample, this clone is medium-sized (0.01 to 0.1%). From the germline J gene comes the end of the CDR3, since the read stops 3 residues before it. The chain carries TRBV19 and TRBJ2-1; D possibly corresponds to TRBD2 (7 bases). V was shortened by 4 bases and J by 6 bases, with 19 bases between the two germline ends. The germline V gene has CDR1 LNHDA and CDR2 SQIVND (reference sequence). CDR3 length: 16 amino acids. Here the CDR3 reads CASSKVGGAWVNEQFF. The part of the CDR3 DNA that was read is TGTGCCAGTAGTAAGGTGGGGGGGGCCTGGGTCAATGAG.

This clone is labeled as medium-sized. The CDR3 sequence: CASSSTGDGNQPQHF. The sequenced part of the CDR3 DNA is TGCGCCAGCAGTTCGACAGGGGACGGGAATCAGCCC. This chain uses TRBV5-1 with TRBJ1-5; 8 nucleotides align to TRBD1. The read falls 3 residues short of the CDR3 end, and the missing part is taken from the germline J gene. The germline V gene encodes CDR1 SGHRS and CDR2 YFSETQ. The CDR3 spans 15 residues. V dropped 5 bases and J dropped 4; count of bases not matched to a gene: 8.

By proportion, this clone is medium-sized. Incomplete CDR3 DNA: TGCAGCGTTCACGGGACAGGGAACACCGGGGAG. Protein: CSVHGTGNTGE. The CDR3 as a whole reads CSVHGTGNTGELFF. V usage is TRBV29-1 and J usage is TRBJ2-2, with TRBD1 matching over 8 bases. The CDR3 end is not reached by the read, which stops 3 residues before it; the germline J gene fills it in. Germline V gene data show CDR1 as SQVTM and CDR2 as ANQGSEA. The V and J ends lost 5 bases and 1 base, in that order; junction bases with no gene match: 3. CDR3 size: 14 residues.

This clone was seen many times. Read coverage stops 3 residues before the CDR3 terminus; the germline J gene supplies the remainder. The gene calls are TRBV6-1 and TRBJ2-1; 8 bases are a match to TRBD1. The V gene end was trimmed by 4 bases and the J gene end by 5 bases; junction bases not matched to a gene: 4. The germline V gene encodes CDR1 MNHNS and CDR2 SASEGT. This CDR3 is 14 amino acids long. CDR3 loop: CASSATGAHNEQFF. The sequenced part of the CDR3 DNA is TGTGCCAGCAGTGCGACAGGGGCCCACAATGAG.

This clone is judged medium-sized. The CDR3 end is not reached by the read, which stops 3 residues before it; the germline J gene fills it in. This chain uses TRBV5-1 with TRBJ1-2, with a weak D call TRBD1 (5 bases). V shed 1 base and J shed 6 bases, with 13 bases lying between them. The CDR3 is 14 residues long. CDR1 is SGHRS, CDR2 YFSETQ, per germline. CDR3 DNA (partial): TGCGCCAGCAGCTTGCGGATCGGGGGGGATGGC. As protein: CASSLRIGGDG. The entire CDR3 protein is CASSLRIGGDGYTF. The whole variable domain, remainder taken from reference TRBV5-1 and TRBJ1-2, is KAGVTQTPRYLIKTRGQQVTLSCSPISGHRSVSWYQQTPGQGLQFLFEYFSETQRNKGNFPGRFSGRQFSNSRSEMNVSTLELGDSALYLCASSLRIGGDGYTFGSGTRLTVV.

The table lists this clone with many counts. The sample carries other DNA sequences with the same CDR3. Incomplete CDR3 DNA: TGCGCCAGCAGCTTCTCCACAGGGGGTGTTTGGGGGCGGGCTGTA. Translating it yields CASSFSTGGVWGRAV. The whole CDR3 region reads CASSFSTGGVWGRAVAFF. The V call is TRBV5-1, the J call TRBJ1-1; 8 nucleotides align to TRBD1. The read ends 3 residues before the CDR3 terminus; that terminus is restored from the germline J gene. The CDR3 is made up of 18 amino acids. Germline V CDR1 and CDR2: SGHRS, YFSETQ.

This clone is classed as medium-sized. The CDR3 end lies 3 residues beyond the end of the read and is filled in from the germline J gene. The V and J genes are TRBV20-1 and TRBJ2-1; D not certain. V was cut by 3 bases and J by 7 bases, with 13 bases left in between. Germline CDR1 DFQATT, CDR2 SNEGSKA (reference sequence). This CDR3 has 13 residues. The part of the CDR3 DNA that was read is TGCAGTGCTAGGCAGTGGGCTACAAATGAG. As protein: CSARQWATNE. The complete CDR3 reads CSARQWATNEQFF.

This clone qualifies as medium-sized. The read ends 3 residues early relative to the CDR3; the germline J gene fills the gap. This chain joins TRBV11-2 and TRBJ1-4; D is perhaps TRBD1 (5 bases). The V gene's germline CDR1 is SGHAT and CDR2 FQNNGV. Trimming pared 7 bases from V and 0 bases from J, leaving 12 bases between. The CDR3 has 15 amino acids. The DNA read from the CDR3 is TGTGCCAGCACCCGGGGACTCTCAACTAATGAAAAA. Amino acids: CASTRGLSTNEK. The whole CDR3 is CASTRGLSTNEKLFF.

This clone appeared a few times. The part of the CDR3 DNA that was read is TGTGCCAGCAGCCCCTACGGGGCCTACAATGAG. It codes for CASSPYGAYNE. The whole CDR3 reads CASSPYGAYNEQFF. The rearrangement uses TRBV7-3 and TRBJ2-1; weak D call: TRBD2 (5 bases). The read halts 3 residues ahead of the CDR3 end, with the missing end drawn from the germline J gene. Between the trimmed V and J ends, which lost 5 bases and 2 bases, there was a span of 10 bases. This CDR3 has 14 residues. From germline, CDR1 is SGHTA and CDR2 FQGTGA.

The table lists this clone with many counts. One junction end does not reproduce the germline sequence, and a read error may be involved. From the germline J gene comes the end of the CDR3, since the read stops 3 residues before it. The genes are TRBV7-7 and TRBJ2-5; D may be TRBD1 or TRBD2 (5 bases each). Germline lookup yields CDR1 SSHAT and CDR2 FNYEAQ (reference sequence). There are 14 residues in the CDR3. CDR3 DNA (partial): TGTGCTAGCAGCTTAAGGGGAGTGGGAGAGACC. This codes for CASSLRGVGET. The complete CDR3 reads CASSLRGVGETQYF.

By proportion, this clone is medium-sized. The read finishes 3 residues shy of the CDR3 end, and the germline J gene is used to complete it. J is TRBJ1-5 and V is TRBV20-1; TRBD1 matches 7 bases. Germline CDR1 reads DFQATT; CDR2 reads SNEGSKA (reference sequence). The CDR3 is 14 amino acids. V shed 2 bases and J 5 bases; nucleotides not matched to a gene: 6. CDR3 DNA, as far as it was read: TGCAGTGCTAGACAAGACAGGGACCATCAGCCC. Protein product: CSARQDRDHQP. The entire CDR3 protein reads CSARQDRDHQPQHF.

This clone was seen at least ten times. The read finishes 3 residues shy of the CDR3 end, and the germline J gene is used to complete it. This chain joins TRBV5-1 and TRBJ1-3; 7 bases align to TRBD1. Per the germline V gene, CDR1 is SGHRS and CDR2 is YFSETQ. The trim removed 4 bases at V and 0 bases at J, leaving 4 bases unmatched. CDR3 size: 15 residues. The covered CDR3 bases are TGCGCCAGCAGCCCGGGACAGTCCTCTGGAAACACC. This gives the protein CASSPGQSSGNT. The full CDR3 reads CASSPGQSSGNTIYF.

This clone is medium-sized. The part of the CDR3 DNA that was read is TGTGCCAGCAGCCGAGAGGGCTACGAG. This encodes CASSREGYE. The whole CDR3 sequence is CASSREGYEQYF. This chain connects TRBV11-2 to TRBJ2-7; a weak D match, TRBD2 (5 bases). The read ends 3 residues before the CDR3 terminus; that terminus is restored from the germline J gene. Per germline, CDR1 SGHAT and CDR2 FQNNGV. V lost 5 bases, J lost 3 bases, and 8 bases lay in between. The length of the CDR3 is 12 residues.

This clone was counted many times. The CDR3 goes on 3 residues after the read ends, and that part is filled in from the germline J gene. The chain uses TRBV27 and TRBJ1-5, with no clear D. Trimming removed 4 bases at V and 6 bases at J, with 22 bases between. The CDR3 runs to 17 residues. The germline CDR1 and CDR2 sequences are MNHEY and SMNVEV (reference sequence). CDR3 protein: CASSSHGSRGSGQPQHF. Partial CDR3 DNA: TGTGCCAGCAGTTCGCACGGGTCTCGGGGTTCGGGTCAGCCC.

The sample holds many counts of this clone. The CDR3 end lies 3 residues beyond the end of the read and is filled in from the germline J gene. V usage is TRBV20-1 and J usage is TRBJ2-7, with D possibly matching TRBD1 (5 bases). Trimming pared 3 bases from V and 5 bases from J, leaving 11 bases between. The CDR3 spans 12 residues. Germline CDR1 DFQATT, CDR2 SNEGSKA (reference sequence). CDR3 bases read: TGCAGTGCTAGGGACATCTCGAACGAG. This sequence encodes CSARDISNE. The full CDR3 is CSARDISNEQYF.

This clone is medium-sized by share. The read finishes 3 residues shy of the CDR3 end, and the germline J gene is used to complete it. The rearrangement links TRBV19 to TRBJ2-2, with D possibly being TRBD2 (5 bases). Trimming shortened V by 9 bases and J by 0 bases, and 11 bases separated the two germline ends. CDR1 is LNHDA, CDR2 SQIVND, per germline (reference sequence). CDR3 size: 14 residues. CDR3 DNA, as far as it was read: TGTGCCAGCCTCCTAGCATCGAACACCGGGGAG. Translation gives CASLLASNTGE. From start to end, the CDR3 is CASLLASNTGELFF.

In its sample, this clone is medium-sized. The CDR3 end falls 3 residues outside the read, so it is completed with the germline J gene. The V gene is TRBV20-1, the J gene TRBJ1-1; tentatively, D is TRBD1 (5 bases). The CDR3 totals 12 residues. Germline V gives CDR1 DFQATT, CDR2 SNEGSKA (reference sequence). V shed 6 bases and J shed 3 bases, with 11 bases lying between them. The CDR3 is CSALWGDTEAFF. CDR3 bases read: TGCAGTGCCCTCTGGGGGGACACTGAA.

In this sample, this clone is medium-sized. Sequencing ends 3 residues short of the CDR3 end; the germline J gene provides the rest. J is TRBJ1-1 and V is TRBV13; TRBD1 matches at 8 bases. Germline V gene data show CDR1 as PRHDT and CDR2 as FYEKMQ (reference sequence). V dropped 7 bases and J dropped 1; count of bases not matched to a gene: 8. The CDR3 contains 15 residues. The covered CDR3 bases are TGTGCCAGCAACCTCAGGGGGCTGGGGAACACTGAA. This codes for CASNLRGLGNTE. The entire CDR3 protein reads CASNLRGLGNTEAFF. The whole variable domain, remainder taken from reference TRBV13 and TRBJ1-1, is AAGVIQSPRHLIKEKRETATLKCYPIPRHDTVYWYQQGPGQDPQFLISFYEKMQSDKGSIPDRFSAQQFSDYHSELNMSSLELGDSALYFCASNLRGLGNTEAFFGQGTRLTVV.

This clone was seen a handful of times. The read terminates 3 residues before the CDR3 end, so the remaining end is supplied by the germline J gene. This sequence joins TRBV29-1 and TRBJ2-3; 12 bases line up with TRBD1. This CDR3 has 14 residues. The germline V gene has CDR1 SQVTM and CDR2 ANQGSEA. The CDR3 loop reads CSVWDRGQGETQYF. CDR3 bases read: TGCAGCGTTTGGGACAGGGGGCAAGGAGAGACG.

This clone was detected many times. The observed sequence ends 3 residues before the CDR3 terminus, with the missing tail filled in from the germline J gene. V usage is TRBV7-6 and J usage is TRBJ2-2; 7 nucleotides match TRBD2. Germline V gene lookup returns CDR1 SGHVS and CDR2 FNYEAQ. The CDR3 runs to 16 residues. Trimming at V came to 4 bases and at J to 4 bases, leaving 9 bases not matched to a gene. The CDR3 protein is CASSSRVGGFTGELFF. The CDR3 DNA, read in part, is TGTGCCAGCAGCTCCAGAGTGGGGGGGTTCACCGGGGAG.

Ten or more counts support this clone. The read terminates 3 residues before the CDR3 end, so the remaining end is supplied by the germline J gene. The rearrangement uses TRBV20-1 and TRBJ1-5; 7 bases match TRBD1. J lost 0 bases, V lost 0 bases, and 11 bases had no gene match. Germline V gene data show CDR1 as DFQATT and CDR2 as SNEGSKA (reference sequence). This CDR3 is built from 18 residues. Here the CDR3 reads CSARDNHRGLYSNQPQHF. The part of the CDR3 DNA that was read is TGCAGTGCTAGAGATAACCACAGGGGCCTTTATAGCAATCAGCCC.

Remarks on this clone: The CDR3 goes on 3 residues after the read ends, and that part is filled in from the germline J gene. The chain couples TRBV20-1 to TRBJ2-7; 13 bases map to TRBD2. Looked up from germline, CDR1 is DFQATT and CDR2 is SNEGSKA (reference sequence). Trimming took 0 bases from V and 6 from J; bases not matched to a gene: 5. The CDR3 has 15 residues. The sequenced part of the CDR3 DNA is TGCAGTGCTAGAGACGGACTAGCGGGGGTTCGCGAG. It is translated as CSARDGLAGVRE. The complete CDR3 protein is CSARDGLAGVREQYF.

By its share, this clone is medium-sized. The read ends 3 residues before the CDR3 terminus; that terminus is restored from the germline J gene. J is TRBJ1-4 and V is TRBV5-1; the match to TRBD1 covers 7 bases. The ends lost 5 bases at V and 1 base at J; junction bases unmatched: 8. The CDR3 runs to 16 residues. CDR1 SGHRS and CDR2 YFSETQ come from the germline V gene. CDR3 region: CASSWAQGETNEKLFF. CDR3 DNA, as far as it was read: TGCGCCAGCAGTTGGGCCCAGGGGGAAACTAATGAAAAA.

This clone was picked up many times. The read terminates 3 residues ahead of where the CDR3 ends, so the germline J gene completes it. V and J are TRBV27 and TRBJ1-6; D gene uncertain. The ends were cut back, 2 bases at V and 6 bases at J, with 5 bases in the middle. The CDR3 covers 13 residues. CDR1 MNHEY and CDR2 SMNVEV come from the germline V gene (reference sequence). The CDR3 DNA, read in part, is TGTGCCAGCAGTTTAAGGCCTAATTCACCC. It codes for CASSLRPNSP. The whole CDR3 region reads CASSLRPNSPLHF.

Sample share makes this clone medium-sized. The CDR3 here is CASSWTSGGLDTQYF. CDR3 bases read: TGCGCCAGCAGCTGGACTAGCGGGGGGTTGGATACG. The chain recombines TRBV5-1 with TRBJ2-3, with 14 positions matching TRBD2. The read is 3 residues too short to cover the CDR3 end, so that end is filled in from the germline J gene. Germline V gene sequence: CDR1 SGHRS, CDR2 YFSETQ. The CDR3 consists of 15 residues. V was pared by 3 bases and J by 6 bases, with 3 bases of the junction left unmatched.